The rows below give T cell receptor beta chains drawn from one sample of a study of cytomegalovirus exposure and HLA in healthy donors. Measured with immunoSEQ multiplex PCR; TCRdb has only the in-frame clones, and not every one. This table holds just over 95,000 clones, approximately 77% found once. The specimen was PBMCs. The receptor set was obtained from a woman aged 40 to 50 in good health and CMV-seronegative. Both conserved end residues are part of each CDR3. Each record gives: clone size, V gene, D gene, J gene, CDR3 DNA, CDR3 protein. A D gene is named only where the DNA matches it firmly. A clone size is listed for some rows: how often the clone was seen (once, few, many), or a class if it is expanded.

>.|TRBV6-6|TRBD2|TRBJ2-2
TGTGCCAGCCGGCAAGGACTAGAAAACACCGGGGAGCTGTTTTTT
CASRQGLENTGELFF
>.|TRBV7-6|.|TRBJ2-5
TGTGCCAGCAGCTTATTGACAGGCCAAGAGACCCAGTACTTC
CASSLLTGQETQYF
>.|TRBV11-3|.|TRBJ2-5
TGTGCCAGCAGCTTAGTGGGCGAAGAGACCCAGTACTTC
CASSLVGEETQYF
>.|TRBV4-3|.|TRBJ1-1
TGCGCCAGCAGCCCCCGGGAGGCGACTGAAGCTTTCTTT
CASSPREATEAFF
>.|TRBV18|TRBD2|TRBJ2-7
TGTGCCAGCTCACCAACAGGACTAGCGGGGGGTAGCTACTACGAGCAGTACTTC
CASSPTGLAGGSYYEQYF
>.|TRBV10-3|TRBD1|TRBJ1-2
TGTGCCATCAGACCTGGGTGGGACAGTGATGGCTACACCTTC
CAIRPGWDSDGYTF
>.|TRBV9|.|TRBJ2-7
TGTGCCAGCAGCGTCGGGGAAGCTTTCACCTACGAGCAGTACTTC
CASSVGEAFTYEQYF
>.|TRBV2|.|TRBJ2-3
TGTGCCAGCAGTGAGGCCCCAGGGGAGGATACGCAGTATTTT
CASSEAPGEDTQYF
>.|TRBV7-6|.|TRBJ1-1
TGTGCCAGCGGACGCGGGGACACTGAAGCTTTCTTT
CASGRGDTEAFF
>once|TRBV19|.|TRBJ2-3
TGTGCCAGTAGTATAGGCGGGGATACGCAGTATTTT
CASSIGGDTQYF
>once|TRBV27|TRBD2|TRBJ2-7
TGTGCCAGCAGTTTGGGGGGGACCGGGGGCTACGAGCAGTACTTC
CASSLGGTGGYEQYF
>.|TRBV30|.|TRBJ1-6
TGTGCCTGGAGTCCAACCTATAATTCACCCCTCCACTTT
CAWSPTYNSPLHF
>.|TRBV5-5|TRBD1|TRBJ1-2
TGTGCCAGCAGCTTACAGGGGGATAACTATGGCTACACCTTC
CASSLQGDNYGYTF
>medium-sized|TRBV6-5|TRBD1|TRBJ1-1
TGTGCCAGCAGTTACTTGGGACAGGGGTCACAAGCTTTCTTT
CASSYLGQGSQAFF
>.|TRBV28|TRBD2|TRBJ2-5
TGTGCCAGCAGTTCTCTGTGGGCAACTAGCGGGACCCAAGAGACCCAGTACTTC
CASSSLWATSGTQETQYF
>once|TRBV18|TRBD1|TRBJ1-2
TGTGCCAGCTCACCACTGGACAGGGGGATTAGCTATGGCTACACCTTC
CASSPLDRGISYGYTF
>.|TRBV11-3|TRBD1|TRBJ2-3
TGTGCCAGCAGCTTAGGGACAGGGGTTTTGTTGACAGATACGCAGTATTTT
CASSLGTGVLLTDTQYF
>.|TRBV4-2|TRBD2|TRBJ2-3
TGTGCCAGCAGCCAAGATCTGGCGGGGGGCACAGATACGCAGTATTTT
CASSQDLAGGTDTQYF
>.|TRBV7-8|.|TRBJ1-4
TGTGCCAGCAGCTTAGTTGTTCGCGGGGCAGGGACTGCAACTAATGAAAAACTGTTTTTT
CASSLVVRGAGTATNEKLFF
>.|TRBV19|.|TRBJ1-2
TGTGCCAGTAGTTTTCAGGACTATGGCTACACCTTC
CASSFQDYGYTF
>.|TRBV5-1|.|TRBJ2-1
TGCGCCAGCAGCTTGGCTCAGCGGTACAATGAGCAGTTCTTC
CASSLAQRYNEQFF
>many|TRBV6-1|.|TRBJ1-1
TGTGCCAGCAGCGGACAGACAATTCAAGCTTTCTTT
CASSGQTIQAFF
>.|TRBV27|TRBD1|TRBJ1-4
TGTGCCAGCAGAACCGGGACAGGGGGGGGAAAACTGTTTTTT
CASRTGTGGGKLFF
>.|TRBV7-9|.|TRBJ1-1
TGTGCCAGCAGCGGATACTTGGGAGGGGACACTGAAGCTTTCTTT
CASSGYLGGDTEAFF
>.|TRBV6-6|TRBD2|TRBJ2-1
TGTGCCAGCAGTTACCCCGGACTAGAATATGAGCAGTTCTTC
CASSYPGLEYEQFF
>.|TRBV6-6|.|TRBJ1-1
TGTGCCAGCAGTTACAATCAACAGGGAAGAGGCGAAGCTTTCTTT
CASSYNQQGRGEAFF
>.|TRBV30|.|TRBJ1-2
TGTGCCTGGAGTGTCCGGAGACAGATAGACTATGGCTACACCTTC
CAWSVRRQIDYGYTF
>.|TRBV7-6|TRBD1|TRBJ2-2
TGTGCCAGCAGCATCACGGGACAGGGATACACCGGGGAGCTGTTTTTT
CASSITGQGYTGELFF
>.|TRBV4-1|TRBD1|TRBJ1-2
TGCGCCAGCAGCCTAACACCGGGACAGGGGGCTGCTGGCTACACCTTC
CASSLTPGQGAAGYTF